The clone carrying this T cell receptor beta chain appeared once. Profiling relied on immunoSEQ multiplex PCR, and the TCRdb table lists in-frame clones only, not all of them. The table records around 23,000 clones, roughly nine tenths of them present only once. These data belong to a study of blood T cell repertoires in COVID-19. V shed 2 bases and J shed 5 bases, with 15 bases lying between them. Germline V gene lookup returns CDR1 SGHTA and CDR2 FQGNSA. The CDR3 length is 15 residues. This clonotype was sampled from a man aged 50 or older with active COVID-19. What was sequenced was peripheral blood. The chain links TRBV7-2 to TRBJ1-1, with D unresolved. This chain's CDR3 is CASSLPVLRRTEAFF. CDR3 nucleotides: TGTGCCAGCAGCTTACCTGTTTTAAGGAGGACTGAAGCTTTCTTT.